A selection of T cell receptor beta chains follows, all from one sample in a study of control samples from healthy donors and cancer patients. Assay: immunoSEQ multiplex PCR; the TCRdb copy retains only in-frame clones and omits some. The repertoire includes 140,000 or so clones, just under 95% of them detected once, and more than 13% sits in the top ten. The sequencing sample was made of PBMCs. The origin of the receptors is a man aged 55 to 69 with colorectal cancer. CDR3s leave out the opening cysteine and the closing phenylalanine or tryptophan. A D gene is named only where the DNA matches it firmly.

v_call: TRBV7-9
d_call: .
j_call: TRBJ1-5
cdr3_aa: ASSLGTGGARSNQPQH

v_call: TRBV6-2/TRBV6-3
d_call: .
j_call: TRBJ2-7
cdr3_aa: ASSYSFVEGLYEQY

v_call: TRBV6-4
d_call: .
j_call: TRBJ1-5
cdr3_aa: ASRPGSNQPQH

v_call: TRBV11-2
d_call: .
j_call: TRBJ1-6
cdr3_aa: ASSLADNSPLH

v_call: TRBV9
d_call: TRBD1
j_call: TRBJ2-5
cdr3_aa: ASSVAGTGQETQY

v_call: TRBV30
d_call: TRBD1
j_call: TRBJ1-1
cdr3_aa: AWSGQGDTEAF

v_call: TRBV12-3/TRBV12-4
d_call: TRBD2
j_call: TRBJ2-7
cdr3_aa: ASSGRGEQY

v_call: TRBV5-1
d_call: .
j_call: TRBJ1-6
cdr3_aa: ASSLTQVENSPLH

v_call: TRBV7-9
d_call: .
j_call: TRBJ2-7
cdr3_aa: ASSPFYEQY

v_call: TRBV19
d_call: .
j_call: TRBJ1-1
cdr3_aa: ASSITNTEAF

v_call: TRBV6-5
d_call: TRBD1
j_call: TRBJ2-7
cdr3_aa: ASKGQGVHEQY

v_call: TRBV2
d_call: TRBD2
j_call: TRBJ2-5
cdr3_aa: ASSGFGTSVSETQY

v_call: TRBV7-2
d_call: .
j_call: TRBJ2-5
cdr3_aa: ASSQGAGGLETQY

v_call: TRBV28
d_call: .
j_call: TRBJ2-1
cdr3_aa: ASSPGSSYNEQF

v_call: TRBV6-5
d_call: .
j_call: TRBJ1-2
cdr3_aa: ASSPGAYGYT

v_call: TRBV19
d_call: .
j_call: TRBJ1-5
cdr3_aa: ASNPMAQGNQPQH

v_call: TRBV2
d_call: .
j_call: TRBJ1-1
cdr3_aa: ASSPRWDGAF

v_call: TRBV27
d_call: .
j_call: TRBJ2-7
cdr3_aa: ASSRGRTALGYEQY

v_call: TRBV10-3
d_call: .
j_call: TRBJ1-4
cdr3_aa: AISDPSGGSNEKLF

v_call: TRBV24-1
d_call: TRBD1
j_call: TRBJ2-1
cdr3_aa: ATSGRGQGAGEQF

v_call: TRBV5-4
d_call: .
j_call: TRBJ1-1
cdr3_aa: ASSLAGEVITEAF

v_call: TRBV12-3/TRBV12-4
d_call: .
j_call: TRBJ2-7
cdr3_aa: ASSSGGRLQY

v_call: TRBV29-1
d_call: .
j_call: TRBJ2-7
cdr3_aa: SVAESYEQY

v_call: TRBV6-5
d_call: .
j_call: TRBJ1-6
cdr3_aa: ASSSEASYNSPLH

v_call: TRBV11-2
d_call: .
j_call: TRBJ2-1
cdr3_aa: ASSYLRGGVGEQF

v_call: TRBV28
d_call: .
j_call: TRBJ2-2
cdr3_aa: ASSFRGGGELF

v_call: TRBV4-1
d_call: .
j_call: TRBJ2-3
cdr3_aa: ASSQASASTSTDTQY

v_call: TRBV6-5
d_call: .
j_call: TRBJ2-1
cdr3_aa: ASSYSGSSSYNEQF

v_call: TRBV6-5
d_call: .
j_call: TRBJ2-2
cdr3_aa: ASREGQNTGELF

v_call: TRBV19
d_call: .
j_call: TRBJ1-2
cdr3_aa: ASSIRQLDGYT

v_call: TRBV4-1
d_call: .
j_call: TRBJ1-6
cdr3_aa: ASSQGPRPFYNSPLH

v_call: TRBV24-1
d_call: .
j_call: TRBJ2-5
cdr3_aa: ATSDPEGTQY

v_call: TRBV6-5
d_call: .
j_call: TRBJ1-5
cdr3_aa: ASSRTVSNQPQH

v_call: TRBV19
d_call: .
j_call: TRBJ2-2
cdr3_aa: ASTRQTSTGELF

v_call: TRBV4-1
d_call: .
j_call: TRBJ2-7
cdr3_aa: ASSQDFGGRYEQY

v_call: TRBV29-1
d_call: TRBD1
j_call: TRBJ2-4
cdr3_aa: SVITGGRGKNIQY